This entry describes one T cell receptor beta chain. The target antigen is unknown. This specimen comes from a study of T cell responses to AZD1222 COVID-19 vaccine. The study's findings and limits: Dominant at 160-218 and 743-854, vaccine-associated CD4 TCRs also spanned spike. At baseline, just a handful of AZD1222 recipients tested seropositive.

Germline V lookup: CDR1 KGHSH, CDR2 LQKENI. V shed 3 bases and J shed 3 bases, with 8 bases lying between them. The CDR3 sequence is 13 residues long. Sequencing used immunoSEQ multiplex PCR; TCRdb keeps in-frame clones, though not all of them. The table shows 98,000 or so clones, with around nine tenths occurring only once. This chain uses TRBV18 with TRBJ2-5; a possible D gene is TRBD2 (6 bases). The material was peripheral blood, obtained on day 0 of AZD1222 vaccination. The receptor was isolated from an adult in good health. For the CDR3, the DNA is TGTGCCAGCTCACCGCCGGGGGAAGAGACCCAGTACTTC. It codes for CASSPPGEETQYF.